This T cell receptor beta chain appears in the sequencing data of a study of blood T cells in healthy people across ages. Primed by a sample-barcoded 5' primer and a J-beta primer mix, a second PCR proceeded for 7 to 11 cycles. TCRdb re-analysed the 5' RACE reads in MiXCR, keeping a single row per CDR3 protein. The sample shows under 2,000,000 distinct CDR3 sequences, around 50% of them seen only once. This clonotype occurred a few times. Material: blood. The receptor comes from a woman aged 40 to 49 in good health.

DNA of the CDR3: TGCAGTGCTGTACAGGGGGTAGAGACCCAGTACTTC. Translating it yields CSAVQGVETQYF. The V call is TRBV20-1, the J call TRBJ2-5; 8 bases line up with TRBD1. Looked up from germline, CDR1 is DFQATT and CDR2 is SNEGSKA (reference sequence). The CDR3 contains 12 residues. V lost 5 bases to trimming and J lost 4 bases; unmatched junction nucleotides: 3.